The source of this TCR beta chain is a study of shared clonotypes between healthy human individuals. Regarding the study as a whole: Naive subsets, compared against memory subsets, generally had larger estimated richness values.

Germline CDR1 is MGHRA and CDR2 is YSYEKL. There are 13 residues in the CDR3. Trimming stripped 0 bases from V and 5 bases from J, with 5 bases between. Assay used: immunoSEQ multiplex PCR; TCRdb lists only in-frame clones, some missing. The data contain over a million clones, approximately 97% of them seen just once; the ten biggest clones take up 0.95% to 1.5%. Details on this clone: Its antigen is currently unknown.

Input material: naive CD4+ T cells sorted from blood. Subset specified: CD45RA+ positively selected. The V and J genes are TRBV4-1 and TRBJ1-5; D gene ambiguous. The receptor comes from a man aged 25-45 years in good health. The CDR3 DNA is TGCGCCAGCAGCCAAGATACGGATCAGCCCCAGCATTTT. Protein: CASSQDTDQPQHF.